This TCR beta chain was recorded in a study of CD4+ T cells in melanoma. This clone was found a few times. Measured with immunoSEQ multiplex PCR; TCRdb has only the in-frame clones, and not every one. The sample contains more than 7,000 clones, over 55% of which appear only once. Trimming took off 2 bases at V and 3 bases at J, with 5 bases between the two ends. The CDR3 runs 13 residues. The germline V gene encodes CDR1 LGHNT and CDR2 FRNRAP. This sequence joins TRBV12-5 and TRBJ2-1; D is uncertain. The sample comprised cells from a culture (not recorded whether cultured in vitro). The clonotype comes from a human donor with melanoma. The CDR3 region has the DNA TGTGCTAGTGGTTTGCTAATCTACAATGAGCAGTTCTTC. Translating gives CASGLLIYNEQFF.